The clone carrying this TCR beta chain occurred a few times. No antigen is known for it. V was trimmed by 1 base and J by 7 bases, leaving 14 bases between them. The CDR3 sequence is 15 residues long. Germline CDR1 reads LGHDT; CDR2 reads YNNKEL (reference sequence). A single record per CDR3 protein comes from TCRdb applying MiXCR to the reads. The sample lists around 440,000 distinct CDR3 sequences, 10% to 12% occurring once. This sample is drawn from a study of T cell repertoires in cytomegalovirus infection. The wider study: Indicated by public TCR beta signatures were CMV infection and matching HLA type. Overall study findings and caveats: What dominated the ex vivo response were HLA-C-restricted CMV-specific TCR beta clonotypes. Using cumulative public TCR beta family frequency, the authors identified those who carried CMV together with the relevant HLA.

Sequencing was performed on PBMCs. V is TRBV3-1 and J is TRBJ2-1; D is perhaps TRBD1 or TRBD2 (7 bases each). This sequence originates from a human donor in good health (CMV status not recorded). Some clones in this sample may be carry-over from other donors' samples. For the CDR3, the DNA is TGTGCCAGCAGCCAAGCAGGGGGAGGGGGAAATGAGCAGTTCTTC. It translates to CASSQAGGGGNEQFF.